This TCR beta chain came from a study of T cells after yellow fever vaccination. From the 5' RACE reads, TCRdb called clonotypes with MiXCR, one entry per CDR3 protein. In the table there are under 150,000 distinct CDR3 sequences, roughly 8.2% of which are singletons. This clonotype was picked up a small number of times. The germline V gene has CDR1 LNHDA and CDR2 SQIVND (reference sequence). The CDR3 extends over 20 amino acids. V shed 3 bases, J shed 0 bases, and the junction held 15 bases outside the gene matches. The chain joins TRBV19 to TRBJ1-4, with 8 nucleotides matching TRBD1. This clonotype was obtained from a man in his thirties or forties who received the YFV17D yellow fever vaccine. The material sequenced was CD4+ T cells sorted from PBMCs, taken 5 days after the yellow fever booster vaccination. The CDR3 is CASSMRLGQGSVATNEKLFF. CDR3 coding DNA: TGTGCCAGTAGTATGCGCCTCGGACAGGGCAGCGTTGCAACTAATGAAAAACTGTTTTTT.